This T cell receptor (beta chain) was sequenced in a study of T cell responses to AZD1222 COVID-19 vaccine. Study at large: Analyses pooled second doses at about 4 or about 12 weeks. Study results and caveats: There were repertoire samples only from the period after the peak T cell response. Among AZD1222 vaccinees, only 5 to 7 were seropositive at baseline. Vaccine-associated CD4 TCRs spanned spike, dominant at 160-218 and 743-854.

Profiling relied on immunoSEQ multiplex PCR, and the TCRdb table lists in-frame clones only, not all of them. The sample lists over 65,000 clones, around 85% occurring once. Regarding this clone: Its antigen is undetermined.

The ends were cut back, 5 bases at V and 6 bases at J, with 14 bases in the middle. The CDR3 is made up of 15 amino acids. CDR1 is LNHDA and CDR2 is SQIVND in the germline V gene (reference sequence). The clonotype was recovered from an adult in good health. The chain employs TRBV19 and TRBJ1-6; D unclear. The sample in question was peripheral blood, obtained on day 0 of AZD1222 vaccination. The CDR3 DNA reads TGTGCCAGTAGTGTGGACTCGTGGGGTAATTCACCCCTCCACTTT. Amino acids: CASSVDSWGNSPLHF.